This T cell receptor (beta chain) was retrieved from a study of blood T cell repertoires in COVID-19. Turning to the study itself: Samples taken during acute and convalescent COVID-19 were collected in the United States, Italy and Spain.

Germline V gene lookup returns CDR1 SGDLS and CDR2 YYNGEE. The CDR3 sequence is 12 residues long. V shed 1 base and J shed 8 bases, with 9 bases lying between them. Profiled with immunoSEQ multiplex PCR; TCRdb holds only in-frame clones, not every one. The sample lists approximately 90,000 clones, approximately 86% occurring once. Sequencing used peripheral blood. V is TRBV9 and J is TRBJ1-2; weak D call: TRBD1 (6 bases). This sequence was found in a woman at least 80 years old with acute or convalescent COVID-19. CDR3 sequence reads: CASSVSGGGYTF. In nucleotides, the CDR3 is TGTGCCAGCAGCGTATCGGGGGGCGGCTACACCTTC.